Below are 9 T cell receptor beta chains sequenced from a single sample in a study of shared clonotypes between healthy human individuals. Only CD45RO-negative cells positively selected for CCR7 counted as naive CD8 cells, so terminally differentiated effector memory CD45RA+ cells were excluded. Method: immunoSEQ multiplex PCR; TCRdb's copy keeps in-frame clones and lacks some. The data contain some 2 million clones, over 85% of them singletons. Sequencing was carried out using naive CD8+ T cells sorted from blood. These receptors all stem from a man in his late teens or twenties in good health.

The CDR3 loop is CASSYGQGGTGETQYF. As DNA, the CDR3 is TGTGCCAGCAGTTACGGCCAGGGGGGCACGGGAGAGACCCAGTACTTC. This chain connects TRBV6-5 to TRBJ2-5, with a possible D match to TRBD1 (7 bases). Germline CDR1 MNHEY, CDR2 SVGAGI. V was shortened by 2 bases and J by 4 bases, with 17 bases between the two germline ends. This CDR3 has 16 residues.

The J gene is TRBJ2-7, the V gene TRBV7-2, with 15 bases lining up with TRBD2. Germline trimming cut 6 bases from V and 5 bases from J; bases unmatched to any gene: 5. The CDR3 spans 15 residues. CDR1 SGHTA and CDR2 FQGNSA come from the germline V gene. The CDR3, as DNA: TGTGCCAGCAGTTCGGGACTAGCGGGAGGAAACGAGCAGTACTTC. Its protein product is CASSSGLAGGNEQYF.

This chain uses TRBV10-3 with TRBJ2-7, with 7 bases identical to TRBD2. Looked up from germline, CDR1 is ENHRY and CDR2 is SYGVKD. Losses at the gene ends were 3 bases for V and 2 bases for J; bases not matched to a gene: 7. The CDR3 has 15 residues. CDR3 nucleotides: TGTGCCATCAGTGACCCCCCTAGCGGAACCTACGAGCAGTACTTC. Protein product: CAISDPPSGTYEQYF.

This chain uses TRBV5-6 with TRBJ1-3; D is perhaps TRBD1 (5 bases). Germline CDR1 reads SGHDT; CDR2 reads YYEEEE. Between the trimmed V and J ends, which lost 4 bases and 2 bases, there was a span of 13 bases. The CDR3 extends over 15 amino acids. CDR3 sequence (DNA): TGTGCCAGCAGCCCCTGGGGCTTCACTGGAAACACCATATATTTT. This encodes CASSPWGFTGNTIYF.

The rearrangement joins TRBV5-8 to TRBJ1-4; D may be TRBD1 (6 bases). Per germline, CDR1 SGHTS and CDR2 YDEGEE. Trimming cost V 4 bases and J 7 bases, with 14 bases left between them. The CDR3 is 14 residues long. This chain's CDR3 is CASSPGGAVEKLFF. The CDR3 coding sequence is TGTGCCAGCAGCCCCGGGGGGGCCGTTGAAAAACTGTTTTTT.

The chain links TRBV7-2 to TRBJ1-2; 9 positions agree with TRBD1. Germline CDR1 SGHTA, CDR2 FQGNSA. The CDR3 has 14 amino acids. V lost 3 bases, J lost 5 bases, and 4 bases stayed unmatched. DNA of the CDR3: TGTGCCAGCAGCTTCCTAGGGACAGGGTATGGCTACACCTTC. Protein sequence: CASSFLGTGYGYTF.

The chain is built from TRBV7-8 and TRBJ2-1, with 8 bases aligning to TRBD1. The CDR3 contains 19 residues. V gave up 0 bases and J gave up 0 bases; unmatched junction bases: 10. Germline CDR1 SGHVS, CDR2 FQNEAQ. CDR3 sequence: CASSLARPGQELSYNEQFF. CDR3 nucleotides: TGTGCCAGCAGCTTAGCGAGACCGGGACAGGAGCTCTCCTACAATGAGCAGTTCTTC.

Turning to this clone: At one end the junction does not follow the germline gene, possibly because of a read error. The chain uses TRBV7-8 and TRBJ2-3, with TRBD2 identical over 7 bases. The CDR3 spans 17 residues. The germline gives CDR1 SGHVS, CDR2 FQNEAQ. The CDR3 region is CASNPWEGLPSTDTQYF. The CDR3 DNA follows: TGTGCGAGCAATCCCTGGGAGGGACTTCCTAGCACAGATACGCAGTATTTT.

The genes are TRBV27 and TRBJ1-1; a weak D match, TRBD1 (6 bases). Trimming shortened V by 6 bases and J by 6 bases, and 14 bases separated the two germline ends. The germline V gene encodes CDR1 MNHEY and CDR2 SMNVEV (reference sequence). The CDR3 is made up of 13 amino acids. The CDR3: CASRLLGGSEAFF. The CDR3 DNA sequence: TGTGCCAGCAGGCTTCTGGGGGGCTCTGAAGCTTTCTTT.